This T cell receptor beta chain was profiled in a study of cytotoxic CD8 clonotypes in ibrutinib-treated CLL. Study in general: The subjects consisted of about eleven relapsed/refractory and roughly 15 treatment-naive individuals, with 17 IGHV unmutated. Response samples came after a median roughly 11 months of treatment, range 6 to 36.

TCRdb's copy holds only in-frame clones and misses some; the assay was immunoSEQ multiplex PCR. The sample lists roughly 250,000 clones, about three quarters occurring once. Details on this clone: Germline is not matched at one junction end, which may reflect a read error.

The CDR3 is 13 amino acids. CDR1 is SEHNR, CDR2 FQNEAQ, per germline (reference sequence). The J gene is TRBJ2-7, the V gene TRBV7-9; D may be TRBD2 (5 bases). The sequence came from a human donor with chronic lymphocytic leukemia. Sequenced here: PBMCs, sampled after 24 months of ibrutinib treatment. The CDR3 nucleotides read TGTGCCAGCAGCCTCCAATCGGGGAACGAGGAGTACTTC. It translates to CASSLQSGNEEYF.